One sample yielded the 24 T cell receptor beta chains listed below, sequenced in a study of cytomegalovirus exposure and HLA in healthy donors. PCR primers comprised 60 Vbeta and 13 Jbeta primers. TCRdb's copy holds only in-frame clones and misses some; the assay was immunoSEQ multiplex PCR. The sample totals about 130,000 clones; its top ten clones hold about 2.1%. The sample taken for sequencing was PBMCs. Receptors were obtained from an older woman in good health and CMV-seronegative.

This sequence joins TRBV6-1 and TRBJ1-1; TRBD1 might be the D (5 bases). This CDR3 spans 14 amino acids. Germline lookup yields CDR1 MNHNS and CDR2 SASEGT. V lost 4 bases to trimming and J lost 1 base, with 10 bases between them. DNA of the CDR3: TGTGCCAGCAGTGTGGGGGGAGAGAACACTGAAGCTTTCTTT. Translation: CASSVGGENTEAFF.

The DNA of the CDR3 is TGTGCCTGGAGAGGGGTTGAGGGACCGGGACCCAGCGGGAGAGTTTACGAGCAGTACTTC. Protein sequence: CAWRGVEGPGPSGRVYEQYF. V usage is TRBV30 and J usage is TRBJ2-7; 8 nucleotides line up with TRBD2. CDR3 length equals 20 residues. The V segment lost 3 bases and the J segment 4 bases; nucleotides outside the gene matches: 26. Germline V gives CDR1 GTSNPN, CDR2 SVGIG (reference sequence). The whole variable domain, filled in from reference TRBV30 and TRBJ2-7, reads SQTIHQWPATLVQPVGSPLSLECTVEGTSNPNLYWYRQAAGRGLQLLFYSVGIGQISSEVPQNLSASRPQDRQFILSSKKLLLSDSGFYLCAWRGVEGPGPSGRVYEQYFGPGTRLTVT.

The chain employs TRBV6-4 and TRBJ2-1, with 9 nucleotides matching TRBD2. J gave up 2 bases and V 6 bases, and 5 bases lay outside the gene matches. Per the germline V gene, CDR1 is MRHNA and CDR2 is SNTAGT. The CDR3 consists of 15 residues. The CDR3 coding sequence is TGTGCCAGCAGACGGACTAGCGACCCCTACAATGAGCAGTTCTTC. As protein: CASRRTSDPYNEQFF.

The chain recombines TRBV11-2 with TRBJ2-2, with TRBD2 matching 10 bases. After removal of 1 base from V and 1 base from J, the junction contained 0 bases not matched to a gene. The CDR3 runs to 16 residues. Germline V gives CDR1 SGHAT, CDR2 FQNNGV. CDR3 protein: CASSLGTSGNTGELFF. CDR3 nucleotides: TGTGCCAGCAGCTTAGGGACTAGCGGGAACACCGGGGAGCTGTTTTTT.

V gene TRBV7-2 combines with J gene TRBJ2-5; TRBD1 aligns across 7 bases. Germline lookup yields CDR1 SGHTA and CDR2 FQGNSA. Trimming took 1 base from V and 7 from J; bases not matched to a gene: 12. The CDR3 covers 16 residues. CDR3 coding DNA: TGTGCCAGCAGCTTAGTCCGCAGGGGGTGCCGCGCGACCCAGTACTTC. Translation gives CASSLVRRGCRATQYF.

This chain joins TRBV23-1 and TRBJ1-5, with 12 bases fitting TRBD1. TRBV23-1 is an ORF; its function is uncertain. V lost 3 bases and J lost 6; bases outside the gene matches: 6. The CDR3 consists of 16 residues. CDR3 region: CASSHRDRGQVQPQHF. Here the CDR3 DNA reads TGCGCCAGCAGTCATCGGGACAGGGGGCAGGTTCAGCCCCAGCATTTT.

The chain uses TRBV19 and TRBJ1-3; D gene ambiguous. Germline V CDR1 and CDR2: LNHDA, SQIVND (reference sequence). The CDR3 is 14 residues long. V gave up 4 bases and J gave up 8 bases, with 15 bases separating them. The CDR3 region has the DNA TGTGCCAGTAGTACCCCGGGGAATTTGCACACCATATATTTT. This encodes CASSTPGNLHTIYF.

J is TRBJ2-5 and V is TRBV28; 16 bases line up with TRBD2. The CDR3 totals 16 residues. Germline loops: CDR1 MDHEN, CDR2 SYDVKM. The trim removed 6 bases at V and 4 bases at J, leaving 5 bases unmatched. CDR3 region: CASRSGTSGRAETQYF. The CDR3 DNA reads as TGTGCCAGCAGATCCGGGACTAGCGGGAGGGCAGAGACCCAGTACTTC.

The chain recombines TRBV19 with TRBJ2-7, with 8 bases lining up with TRBD2. CDR3 length equals 14 residues. Germline lookup yields CDR1 LNHDA and CDR2 SQIVND (reference sequence). Trimming took 3 bases from V and 7 from J; bases not matched to a gene: 8. CDR3 protein: CASSMAWSGGEQYF. The CDR3 DNA reads TGTGCCAGTAGTATGGCGTGGTCGGGGGGGGAGCAGTACTTC.

V usage is TRBV15 and J usage is TRBJ1-2; 7 positions agree with TRBD1. Losses at the gene ends were 3 bases for V and 7 bases for J; bases not matched to a gene: 5. This CDR3 has 13 residues. Germline V lookup: CDR1 LNHNV, CDR2 YYDKDF (reference sequence). The CDR3 sequence: CATSSDRVSGYTF. The CDR3 coding sequence is TGTGCCACCAGCAGCGACAGGGTCTCTGGCTACACCTTC. Full variable domain (missing parts from reference TRBV15 and TRBJ1-2): DAMVIQNPRYQVTQFGKPVTLSCSQTLNHNVMYWYQQKSSQAPKLLFHYYDKDFNNEADTPDNFQSRRPNTSFCFLDIRSPGLGDTAMYLCATSSDRVSGYTFGSGTRLTVV.

The chain combines TRBV6-6 with TRBJ1-2; TRBD1 agrees at 7 bases. The J segment lost 3 bases and the V segment lost 3 bases, leaving 4 bases of the junction unmatched. The CDR3 totals 14 residues. Germline V gene lookup returns CDR1 MNHNY and CDR2 SVGAGI (reference sequence). CDR3 bases: TGTGCCAGCAGTTATCTCGGACAGGACTATGGCTACACCTTC. Its translation is CASSYLGQDYGYTF.

The genes are TRBV7-6 and TRBJ2-7; D is possibly TRBD1 (5 bases). The germline gives CDR1 SGHVS, CDR2 FNYEAQ. This CDR3 has 17 residues. With 4 bases removed from V and 0 bases from J, the gap between germline ends came to 19 bases. The CDR3, as DNA: TGTGCCAGCAGCTCTGACGTTGGGGCAGGTAACTCCTACGAGCAGTACTTC. Its protein is CASSSDVGAGNSYEQYF.

The rearrangement links TRBV5-4 to TRBJ2-7; D ambiguous. Trimming pared 0 bases from V and 4 bases from J, leaving 8 bases between. The germline CDR1 and CDR2 sequences are SGHNT and YYREEE (reference sequence). The CDR3 has 13 amino acids. The CDR3 reads CASSLDGSYEQYF. The CDR3 bases are TGTGCCAGCAGCTTGGACGGTTCTTACGAGCAGTACTTC.

The chain couples TRBV15 to TRBJ2-6, with TRBD1 matching over 8 bases. The germline V gene has CDR1 LNHNV and CDR2 YYDKDF (reference sequence). This CDR3 comprises 18 residues. V trimming: 3 bases; J trimming: 4 bases; junction bases outside the gene matches: 11. CDR3 nucleotides: TGTGCCACCAGCAGTGGACAGGGTTTCTCGGCCGGGGCCAACGTCCTGACTTTC. Encoded protein: CATSSGQGFSAGANVLTF.

The chain has TRBV7-9 and TRBJ2-5, with D unclear. V shed 4 bases and J shed 1 base, with 7 bases lying between them. Germline loops: CDR1 SEHNR, CDR2 FQNEAQ (reference sequence). This CDR3 has 13 residues. This chain's CDR3 is CASSSSGQETQYF. DNA for the CDR3: TGTGCCAGCAGCTCTAGTGGCCAAGAGACCCAGTACTTC.

J is TRBJ2-7 and V is TRBV4-2; D is undetermined. In germline, CDR1 is LGHNA, CDR2 YNFKEQ. CDR3 size: 15 residues. V was clipped by 0 bases and J by 4 bases, with 13 bases between them. The CDR3 region has the DNA TGTGCCAGCAGCCAAGATCATGGCTTCATATACGAGCAGTACTTC. It specifies CASSQDHGFIYEQYF.

The gene calls are TRBV5-6 and TRBJ2-7, with TRBD2 identical over 14 bases. Trimming removed 5 bases from V and 1 base from J; junction bases left unmatched: 5. CDR3 length: 16 residues. The germline V gene has CDR1 SGHDT and CDR2 YYEEEE. CDR3 nucleotide sequence: TGTGCCAGCAGTCCAAGGACTAGCGGGGGGTCCTACGAGCAGTACTTC. It yields the protein CASSPRTSGGSYEQYF.

The chain is built from TRBV11-2 and TRBJ1-6; possibly TRBD1 for D (6 bases). Germline CDR1 SGHAT, CDR2 FQNNGV. Trimming pared 5 bases from V and 6 bases from J, leaving 14 bases between. The CDR3 length is 15 residues. CDR3 nucleotide sequence: TGTGCCAGCAGCATACAGGGAATGGGTAATTCACCCCTCCACTTT. This encodes CASSIQGMGNSPLHF.

The genes are TRBV18 and TRBJ2-3; a possible D gene is TRBD2 (6 bases). This CDR3 comprises 16 residues. Germline V gives CDR1 KGHSH, CDR2 LQKENI. Trimming cost V 0 bases and J 5 bases, with 15 bases left between them. CDR3 sequence reads: CASSPPLARVKDTQYF. The CDR3 region has the DNA TGTGCCAGCTCACCACCCCTAGCGCGGGTGAAAGATACGCAGTATTTT. Based on the CDR3 plus reference TRBV18 and TRBJ2-3, the full variable domain is NAGVMQNPRHLVRRRGQEARLRCSPMKGHSHVYWYRQLPEEGLKFMVYLQKENIIDESGMPKERFSAEFPKEGPSILRIQQVVRGDSAAYFCASSPPLARVKDTQYFGPGTRLTVL.

The chain combines TRBV18 with TRBJ2-2, with a weak D call TRBD1 (5 bases). The CDR3 has 15 amino acids. The V gene's germline CDR1 is KGHSH and CDR2 LQKENI. The V end was cut by 5 bases, the J end by 4 bases, with 14 bases between. For the CDR3, the DNA is TGTGCCAGCTCATCGGGTCAGGGCGTCACCGGGGAGCTGTTTTTT. Translation: CASSSGQGVTGELFF.

The chain is built from TRBV7-2 and TRBJ2-7, with TRBD2 identical over 8 bases. This CDR3 is 14 amino acids long. Germline values: CDR1 SGHTA, CDR2 FQGNSA. V lost 5 bases to trimming and J lost 3 bases; unmatched junction nucleotides: 6. CDR3 sequence reads: CASSVTSADYEQYF. CDR3 coding DNA: TGTGCCAGCAGCGTGACTAGCGCAGACTACGAGCAGTACTTC.

The gene calls are TRBV6-6 and TRBJ2-3, with 7 nucleotides matching TRBD2. Trimming at V came to 7 bases and at J to 3 bases, leaving 4 bases not matched to a gene. This CDR3 is built from 13 residues. CDR1 is MNHNY, CDR2 SVGAGI, per germline (reference sequence). CDR3 nucleotide sequence: TGTGCCAGCACCCGGGGGGAAACAGATACGCAGTATTTT. This codes for CASTRGETDTQYF.

CDR3 DNA sequence: TGTGCCAGCAGTTACGAGGGACTTAACTACAATGAGCAGTTCTTC. Its protein is CASSYEGLNYNEQFF. The chain employs TRBV6-5 and TRBJ2-1; D perhaps matches TRBD2 (6 bases). The CDR3 spans 15 residues. Germline assignment: CDR1 MNHEY and CDR2 SVGAGI. The ends were cut back, 2 bases at V and 3 bases at J, with 11 bases in the middle.

The chain employs TRBV5-4 and TRBJ2-7, with D possibly matching TRBD1 (5 bases). The length of the CDR3 is 17 residues. In germline, CDR1 is SGHNT, CDR2 YYREEE (reference sequence). Trimming shortened V by 5 bases and J by 0 bases, and 21 bases separated the two germline ends. In DNA form, the CDR3 reads TGTGCCAGCAGGGAGAAGACAGACCAAAAGGGCTCCTACGAGCAGTACTTC. This codes for CASREKTDQKGSYEQYF.